This record looks at one T cell receptor beta chain sequence and its context. This clonotype was picked up a small number of times. Its specific antigen is unknown. No quality values exist for individual bases; no much larger clone is one base distant. The entry originates in a study of breast tumors, draining lymph nodes, adjacent tissues (dated by TCRdb to 2016 to 2017). Regarding the research as a whole: TCR beta repertoires were compared across tumor, adjacent nontumor tissue and axillary lymph nodes obtained from breast cancer patients. The study was designed to assess the relationships and possible T-cell exchange between tumor, surrounding tissue and draining lymph node repertoires in human breast cancer. The study at large found these results: Tumor T-cell repertoires showed less diversity than lymph node repertoires and more diversity than nontumor tissue repertoires, and tumor T-cell repertoires showed preferential V and J gene usage. Tumor and nontumor tissue repertoires were found to be significantly more similar in luminal-like than in basal-like breast cancer. A scenario in which most tumor T cells derive from the lymph node and then expand within tumor tissue was judged to be consistent with the data. Rather than being directly demonstrated, the conclusion that tumor T cells originate in lymph nodes was presented as consistent with a hypothesis.

The lymph node samples were taken from the axillary draining lymph nodes of breast cancer patients. Trimming leaves V shorter by 3 bases and J shorter by 4 bases, with the junction holding 1 base beyond the gene matches. From the cysteine up to the phenylalanine, the CDR3 has a length of 13 residues. CDR3 DNA is the only sequence kept; it has 39 bases, read in frame from the first base. Taken from the germline V gene (reference sequence), the CDR1 and CDR2 loops are GTSNPN and SVGIG. TCRdb lists the instrument as Illumina HiSeq 2000. TCR beta chain libraries were generated through multiplex PCR amplification. The amplified TCR beta chain products were analyzed by high-throughput sequencing. TCRdb trimmed public reads at Q25 via fastp, called clones via MiXCR and kept in-frame beta chains. Each record represents a unique CDR3 protein, reported with the most common genes and DNA among its rows. The sample table records some 120,000 distinct CDR3 sequences; just under 20% of these occur just once. In total, the top ten clones hold 3% to 4% of the sample.

The source material was axillary lymph node tissue. The rearrangement joined TRBV30 to TRBJ1-4, with 8 junctional bases fitting TRBD1. This receptor was taken from a female donor with breast cancer. Some clones in this sample may be carry-over from other donors' samples. The CDR3 sequence is CAWRGQGNEKLFF. The DNA reads as follows: TGTGCCTGGAGAGGACAGGGTAATGAAAAACTGTTTTTT.